The source of this TCR beta chain is a study of blood T cell repertoires in COVID-19. Study in general: T cells, B-cell-depleted T cells, or PBMCs supplied cDNA or gDNA.

Participant reports of clinical history set cohort assignment. This clone came up once. Assay used: immunoSEQ multiplex PCR; TCRdb lists only in-frame clones, some missing. The sample yields fewer than 350,000 clones, roughly 91% seen once. The length of the CDR3 is 16 residues. J was trimmed by 2 bases and V by 3 bases; bases with no gene match: 4. In germline, CDR1 is SGHVS, CDR2 FNYEAQ. The gene calls are TRBV7-6 and TRBJ2-1, with 10 bases identical to TRBD1. Sequencing used PBMCs or T cells enriched from blood (not recorded which). This clonotype was obtained from a woman between 40 and 55 years old with acute COVID-19. CDR3 in amino acids: CASSLGQGSAYNEQFF. CDR3 nucleotides: TGTGCCAGCAGCTTGGGACAGGGGAGTGCCTACAATGAGCAGTTCTTC.